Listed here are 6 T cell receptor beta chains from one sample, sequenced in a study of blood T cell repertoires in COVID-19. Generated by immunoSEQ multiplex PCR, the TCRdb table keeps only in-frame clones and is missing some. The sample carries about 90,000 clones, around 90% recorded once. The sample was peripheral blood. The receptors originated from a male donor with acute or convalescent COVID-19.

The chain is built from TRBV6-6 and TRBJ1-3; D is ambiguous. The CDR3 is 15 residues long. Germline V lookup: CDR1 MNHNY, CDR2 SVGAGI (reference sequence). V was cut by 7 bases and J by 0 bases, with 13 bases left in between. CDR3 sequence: CASTTAGNSGNTIYF. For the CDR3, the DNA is TGTGCCAGCACCACGGCGGGCAACTCTGGAAACACCATATATTTT.

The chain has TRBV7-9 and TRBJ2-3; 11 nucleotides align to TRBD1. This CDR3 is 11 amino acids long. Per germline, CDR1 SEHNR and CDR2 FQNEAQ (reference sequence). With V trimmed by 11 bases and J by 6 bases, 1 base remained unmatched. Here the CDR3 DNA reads TGTGCCGGACAGGGGGCGGATACGCAGTATTTT. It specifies CAGQGADTQYF.

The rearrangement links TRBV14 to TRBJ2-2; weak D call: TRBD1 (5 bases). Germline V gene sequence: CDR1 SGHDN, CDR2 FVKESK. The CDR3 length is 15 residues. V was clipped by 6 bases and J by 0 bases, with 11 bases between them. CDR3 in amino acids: CASRQGRSNTGELFF. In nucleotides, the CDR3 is TGTGCCAGCAGGCAGGGCCGTTCGAACACCGGGGAGCTGTTTTTT.

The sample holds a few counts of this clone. The CDR3 here is CASSPDRGNQPQHF. As DNA, the CDR3 is TGTGCCAGCAGTCCGGATAGAGGAAATCAGCCCCAGCATTTT. The rearrangement links TRBV28 to TRBJ1-5; D unclear. V lost 5 bases and J 4 bases, leaving 12 bases between the germline ends. This CDR3 has 14 amino acids. CDR1 and CDR2 from the germline V gene are MDHEN and SYDVKM.

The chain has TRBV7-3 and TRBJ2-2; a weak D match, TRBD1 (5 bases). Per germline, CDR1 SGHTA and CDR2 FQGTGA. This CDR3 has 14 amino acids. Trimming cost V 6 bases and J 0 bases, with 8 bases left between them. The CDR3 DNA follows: TGTGCCAGCAGAGACAGAACGAACACCGGGGAGCTGTTTTTT. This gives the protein CASRDRTNTGELFF.

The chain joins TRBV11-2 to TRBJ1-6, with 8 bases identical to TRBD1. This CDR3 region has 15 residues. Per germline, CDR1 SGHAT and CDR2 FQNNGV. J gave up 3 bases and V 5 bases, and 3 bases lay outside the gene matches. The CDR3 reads CASSRQGFYNSPLHF. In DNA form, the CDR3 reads TGTGCCAGCAGCCGACAGGGGTTCTATAATTCACCCCTCCACTTT.